This TCR beta chain was recorded in a study of T cells in tuberculosis. Sorting used thawed, overnight-rested PBMC stained with anti-CD3, a viability dye and GMM-loaded CD1B tetramer. The lipid loaded on the CD1B tetramers was C32 glucose monomycolate from Rhodococcus equi. Germline V lookup: CDR1 LNHDA, CDR2 SQIVND (reference sequence). The CDR3 loop spans 15 amino acids. V gave up 7 bases and J gave up 0 bases, with 13 bases separating them. Using immunoSEQ multiplex PCR, the repertoire was profiled, and TCRdb retains in-frame clones only, with some absent. The sample has about 59,000 clones, 81% seen once.

The V and J genes are TRBV19 and TRBJ1-5; D is perhaps TRBD1 (6 bases). This clonotype was obtained from an adult woman with latent tuberculosis. Sequencing input: CD1b-GMM tetramer-negative cells sorted from PBMCs. The CDR3 DNA reads TGTGCCAGTACAGAAGGACAGTATAGCAATCAGCCCCAGCATTTT. This encodes CASTEGQYSNQPQHF.